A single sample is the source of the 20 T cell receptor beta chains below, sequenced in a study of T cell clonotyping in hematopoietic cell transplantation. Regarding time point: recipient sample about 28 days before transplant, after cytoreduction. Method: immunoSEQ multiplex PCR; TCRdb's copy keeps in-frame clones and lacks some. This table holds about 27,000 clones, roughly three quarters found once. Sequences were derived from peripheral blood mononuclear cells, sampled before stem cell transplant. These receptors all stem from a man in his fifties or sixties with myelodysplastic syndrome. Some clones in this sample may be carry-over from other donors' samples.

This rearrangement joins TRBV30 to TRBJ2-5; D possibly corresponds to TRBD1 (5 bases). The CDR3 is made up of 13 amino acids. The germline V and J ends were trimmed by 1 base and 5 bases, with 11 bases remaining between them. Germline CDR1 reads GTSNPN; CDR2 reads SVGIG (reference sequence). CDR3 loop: CAWSGAGLETQYF. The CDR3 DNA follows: TGTGCCTGGAGTGGGGCAGGGCTGGAGACCCAGTACTTC.

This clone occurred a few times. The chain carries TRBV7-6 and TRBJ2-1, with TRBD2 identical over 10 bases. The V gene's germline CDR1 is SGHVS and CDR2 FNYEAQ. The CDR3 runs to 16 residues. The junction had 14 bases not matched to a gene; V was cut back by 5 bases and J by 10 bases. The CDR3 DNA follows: TGTGCCAGCAGCCCCCGTGTAGCGGGAGGAATTGGCGAGCAGTTCTTC. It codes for CASSPRVAGGIGEQFF.

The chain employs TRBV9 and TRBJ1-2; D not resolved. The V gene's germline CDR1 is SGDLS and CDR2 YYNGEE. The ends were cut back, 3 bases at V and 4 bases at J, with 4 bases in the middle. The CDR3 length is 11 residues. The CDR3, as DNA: TGTGCCAGCAGCGCACGCTATGGCTACACCTTC. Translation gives CASSARYGYTF.

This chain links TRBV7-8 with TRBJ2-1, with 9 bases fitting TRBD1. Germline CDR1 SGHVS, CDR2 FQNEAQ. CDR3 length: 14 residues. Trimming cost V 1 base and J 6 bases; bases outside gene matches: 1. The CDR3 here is CASSLGDRANEQFF. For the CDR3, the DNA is TGTGCCAGCAGCTTAGGGGACAGGGCCAATGAGCAGTTCTTC.

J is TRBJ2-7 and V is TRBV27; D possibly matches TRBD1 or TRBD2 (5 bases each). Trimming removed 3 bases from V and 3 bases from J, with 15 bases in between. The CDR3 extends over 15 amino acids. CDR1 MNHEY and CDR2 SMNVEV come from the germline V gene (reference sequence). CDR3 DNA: TGTGCCAGCAGTTTGAGACCGGGACCGAGCTACGAGCAGTACTTC. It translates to CASSLRPGPSYEQYF.

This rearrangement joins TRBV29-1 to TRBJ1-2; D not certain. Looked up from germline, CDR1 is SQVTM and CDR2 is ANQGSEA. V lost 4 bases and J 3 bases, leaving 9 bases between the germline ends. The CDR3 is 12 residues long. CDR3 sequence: CSVGPTDYGYTF. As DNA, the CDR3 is TGCAGCGTTGGGCCTACAGACTATGGCTACACCTTC.

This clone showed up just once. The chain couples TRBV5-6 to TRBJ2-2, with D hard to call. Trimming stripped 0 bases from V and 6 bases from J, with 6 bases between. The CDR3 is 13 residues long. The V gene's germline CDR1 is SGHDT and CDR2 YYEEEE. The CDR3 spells CASSLAGPGELFF. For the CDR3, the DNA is TGTGCCAGCAGCTTGGCCGGACCCGGGGAGCTGTTTTTT.

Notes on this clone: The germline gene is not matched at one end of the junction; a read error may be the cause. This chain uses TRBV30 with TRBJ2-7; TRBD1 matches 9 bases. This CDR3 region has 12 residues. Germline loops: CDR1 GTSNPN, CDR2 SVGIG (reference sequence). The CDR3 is CAWSPTGGEEYF. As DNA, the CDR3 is TGTGCCTGGAGCCCTACAGGGGGCGAGGAGTACTTC. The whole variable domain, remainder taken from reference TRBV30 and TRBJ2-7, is SQTIHQWPATLVQPVGSPLSLECTVEGTSNPNLYWYRQAAGRGLQLLFYSVGIGQISSEVPQNLSASRPQDRQFILSSKKLLLSDSGFYLCAWSPTGGEEYFGPGTRLTVT.

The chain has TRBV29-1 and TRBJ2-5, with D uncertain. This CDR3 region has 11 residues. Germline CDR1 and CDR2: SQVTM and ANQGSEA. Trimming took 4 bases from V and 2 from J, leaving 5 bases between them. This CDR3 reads CSVVIQETQYF. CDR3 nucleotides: TGCAGCGTTGTGATACAAGAGACCCAGTACTTC.

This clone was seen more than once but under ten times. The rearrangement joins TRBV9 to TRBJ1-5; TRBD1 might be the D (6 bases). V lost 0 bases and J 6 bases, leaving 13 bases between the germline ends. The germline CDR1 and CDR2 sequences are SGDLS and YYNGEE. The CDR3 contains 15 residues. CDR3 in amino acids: CASSVVRMTGQPQHF. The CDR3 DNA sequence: TGTGCCAGCAGCGTAGTTCGTATGACAGGTCAGCCCCAGCATTTT.

The chain's CDR3 is CAWSVERGNEKLFF. The DNA for the CDR3 is TGTGCCTGGAGTGTAGAGCGGGGGAACGAAAAACTGTTTTTT. The chain has TRBV30 and TRBJ1-4; tentative D call: TRBD1 (5 bases). V was trimmed by 0 bases and J by 8 bases, leaving 13 bases between them. Germline lookup yields CDR1 GTSNPN and CDR2 SVGIG (reference sequence). The CDR3 runs to 14 residues.

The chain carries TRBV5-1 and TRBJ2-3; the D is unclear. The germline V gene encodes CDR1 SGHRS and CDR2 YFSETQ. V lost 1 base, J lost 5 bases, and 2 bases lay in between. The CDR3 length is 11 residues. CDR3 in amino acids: CASSLQDTQYF. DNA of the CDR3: TGCGCCAGCAGCTTGCAAGATACGCAGTATTTT.

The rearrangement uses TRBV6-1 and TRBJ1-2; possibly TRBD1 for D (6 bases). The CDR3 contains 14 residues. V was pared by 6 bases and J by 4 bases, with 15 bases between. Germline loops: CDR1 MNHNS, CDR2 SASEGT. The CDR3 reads CASRGNRETYGYTF. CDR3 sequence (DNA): TGTGCCAGCAGGGGGAACAGGGAAACCTATGGCTACACCTTC.

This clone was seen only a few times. CDR3 amino acids: CASKIMFVSDSPLHF. The DNA of the CDR3 is TGTGCCAGTAAAATCATGTTCGTGTCGGATTCACCCCTCCACTTT. V gene TRBV19 combines with J gene TRBJ1-6; D gene uncertain. Germline-derived CDR1 and CDR2 are LNHDA and SQIVND (reference sequence). This CDR3 region has 15 residues. Trimming cost V 7 bases and J 8 bases, with 18 bases left between them.

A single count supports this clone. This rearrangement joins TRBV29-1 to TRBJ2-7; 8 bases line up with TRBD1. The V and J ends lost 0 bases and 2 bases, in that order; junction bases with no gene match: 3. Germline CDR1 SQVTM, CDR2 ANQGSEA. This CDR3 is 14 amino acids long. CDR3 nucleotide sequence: TGCAGCGTTGAAGAACCACAGGGGGCCTACGAGCAGTACTTC. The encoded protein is CSVEEPQGAYEQYF.

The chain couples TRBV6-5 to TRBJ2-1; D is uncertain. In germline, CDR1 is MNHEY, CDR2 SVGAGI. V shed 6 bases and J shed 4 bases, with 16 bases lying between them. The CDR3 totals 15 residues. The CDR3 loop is CASRPASPSYNEQFF. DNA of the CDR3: TGTGCCAGCAGACCAGCTTCCCCCTCGTACAATGAGCAGTTCTTC.

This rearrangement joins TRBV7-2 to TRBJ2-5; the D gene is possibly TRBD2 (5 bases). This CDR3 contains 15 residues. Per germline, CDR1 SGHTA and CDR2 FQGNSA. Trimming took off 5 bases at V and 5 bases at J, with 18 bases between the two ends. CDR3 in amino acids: CASSPPGLLRETQYF. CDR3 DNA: TGTGCCAGCAGCCCACCCGGACTTCTCCGGGAGACCCAGTACTTC.

The CDR3 DNA is TGCGCCAGCAGCTTGGGCTACGAGCAGTACTTC. Protein: CASSLGYEQYF. V and J are TRBV5-1 and TRBJ2-7; D gene uncertain. This CDR3 is 11 amino acids long. Germline CDR1 is SGHRS and CDR2 is YFSETQ. V was pared by 0 bases and J by 3 bases, with 1 base between.

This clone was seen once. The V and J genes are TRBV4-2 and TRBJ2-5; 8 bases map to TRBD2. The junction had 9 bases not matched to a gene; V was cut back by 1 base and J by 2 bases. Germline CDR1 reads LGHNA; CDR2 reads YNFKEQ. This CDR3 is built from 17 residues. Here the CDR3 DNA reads TGTGCCAGCAGCCAAGTTTCGAGCGGGGGAGCGCAAGAGACCCAGTACTTC. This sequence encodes CASSQVSSGGAQETQYF.

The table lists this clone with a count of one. The CDR3 nucleotides are TGTGCCAGCAGCTTAAGGGGTCCTGAAGCTTTCTTT. Its protein product is CASSLRGPEAFF. The chain links TRBV7-9 to TRBJ1-1, with D possibly TRBD1 on 5 matching bases. Trimming removed 2 bases from V and 6 bases from J, with 7 bases in between. The length of the CDR3 is 12 residues. The germline CDR1 and CDR2 sequences are SEHNR and FQNEAQ (reference sequence).